These T cell receptor beta chains were read from a single sample in a study of T cells in Graves' hyperthyroidism and ophthalmopathy. TCRdb called the multiplex PCR reads again in MiXCR, with one record for every CDR3 protein. There are about 250,000 distinct CDR3 sequences in the sample; over 20% occur only once, and around 62% lies in the top ten. The sequencing input was blood. The receptors derive from a man aged 25 to 40 with Graves' ophthalmopathy. Both conserved end residues are part of each CDR3. The D gene is left open where the match is weak. Expanded clones get a size class; other rows say once, few or many, or leave the size out.

size,V,D,J,CDR3
few,TRBV12-3/TRBV12-4,TRBD2,TRBJ2-3,CASSWTRDGDTQYF
-,TRBV20-1,-,TRBJ2-1,CSARRGGGNEQFF
-,TRBV7-3,-,TRBJ1-1,CASSSGPSNTEAFF
many,TRBV20-1,TRBD2,TRBJ2-7,CSARTSGLYEQYF
many,TRBV12-3/TRBV12-4,TRBD1,TRBJ1-5,CASSGQGHSNQPQHF
-,TRBV2,TRBD2,TRBJ2-6,CASILQRGAGANVLTF
-,TRBV7-2,TRBD2,TRBJ2-3,CASSLALLTSGNTDTQYF
-,TRBV19,-,TRBJ2-5,CASSILISAETQYF
-,TRBV24-1,-,TRBJ2-2,CATSDNRNTGELFF
many,TRBV28,-,TRBJ1-1,CASSLWGRGQGSEAFF
-,TRBV20-1,TRBD2,-,CSARWLAGSSYNEQYF
many,TRBV15,TRBD2,TRBJ2-7,CATSRLAGLTYEQYF
-,TRBV6-1,-,TRBJ2-1,CASKQVGQRYNEQFF
-,TRBV28,TRBD1,TRBJ1-1,CASRAGGGKNTEAFF
-,TRBV3-1,-,TRBJ2-2,CASSQARTGHTGELFF
many,TRBV3-1,TRBD1,TRBJ1-1,CASSHRGDTEAFF
-,TRBV20-1,-,TRBJ2-7,CSARRVSRYEQYF
few,TRBV6-1,TRBD1,TRBJ2-5,CASRLDRVETQYF
-,TRBV12-3/TRBV12-4,-,TRBJ1-1,CASSSEGAEAFF
-,TRBV7-3,TRBD2,TRBJ2-2,CASSLSPTSGGSGELFF
-,TRBV5-1,TRBD2,TRBJ2-1,CASSFRTSSSYNEQFF
-,TRBV20-1,TRBD1,TRBJ2-1,CSANRQGTTNYNEQFF
-,TRBV9,-,TRBJ2-7,CASSLAPTSYEQYF
few,TRBV9,-,TRBJ1-5,CASSVGVSNQPQHF
many,TRBV20-1,-,TRBJ1-5,CSARGSDSSNQPQHF
few,TRBV20-1,-,TRBJ2-1,CSLRRYNEQFF
-,TRBV19,TRBD1,TRBJ2-7,CASSPRTGGGYEQYF
few,TRBV6-5,-,TRBJ2-1,CASSYGGSGVNEQFF
-,TRBV9,TRBD1,TRBJ2-7,CASSVTGTSSYEQYF